This passage covers 27 T cell receptor beta chains from one sample sequenced in a study of T cell repertoires in cytomegalovirus infection. Each CDR3 protein is one row after TCRdb ran MiXCR on the reads. The table includes some 900,000 distinct CDR3 sequences, around a third detected once. No antigen has been assigned to these receptors. Material: cultured CD8+ T cells from PBMCs, obtained from culture after CMV antigen stimulation. These receptor sequences come from a human donor in good health (CMV status not recorded). Some clones in this sample may be carry-over from other donors' samples.

Only a few counts were recorded for this clonotype. V is TRBV6-5 and J is TRBJ1-2, with D unclear. V shed 2 bases and J shed 8 bases, with 12 bases lying between them. Germline lookup yields CDR1 MNHEY and CDR2 SVGAGI. The CDR3 extends over 13 amino acids. The CDR3 DNA is TGTGCCAGCAGTTACAGGTTCTCGGAGGGCTACACCTTC. It encodes CASSYRFSEGYTF.

This clonotype showed up just a few times. This chain uses TRBV7-8 with TRBJ2-5; the D is unclear. The CDR3 spans 14 residues. V gave up 7 bases and J gave up 0 bases, with 12 bases separating them. Germline assignment: CDR1 SGHVS and CDR2 FQNEAQ. The DNA of the CDR3 is TGTGCCAGCACCCCCCGCTTTTACCAAGAGACCCAGTACTTC. Translated, it gives CASTPRFYQETQYF.

The chain combines TRBV6-6 with TRBJ1-5; D is possibly TRBD1 (5 bases). Trimming took 0 bases from V and 0 from J, leaving 12 bases between them. Germline CDR1 and CDR2: MNHNY and SVGAGI (reference sequence). The CDR3 consists of 17 residues. CDR3 residues: CASSYSQGFYSNQPQHF. The CDR3, as DNA: TGTGCCAGCAGTTACTCCCAGGGATTCTATAGCAATCAGCCCCAGCATTTT.

This clonotype was seen at least ten times. A read error may be the cause here, since a much bigger clone is one base away. The V call is TRBV7-9, the J call TRBJ2-3; D not certain. V was shortened by 3 bases and J by 2 bases, with 3 bases between the two germline ends. Per germline, CDR1 SEHNR and CDR2 FQNEAQ (reference sequence). CDR3 length: 12 amino acids. CDR3 sequence (DNA): TGTGCCAGCAGCTTTATCACAGATACGCAGTATTTT. It specifies CASSFITDTQYF.

J is TRBJ2-5 and V is TRBV20-1; perhaps D is TRBD1 or TRBD2 (6 bases each). CDR1 and CDR2 (germline): DFQATT, SNEGSKA (reference sequence). This CDR3 region has 16 residues. Trimming cost V 0 bases and J 5 bases, with 19 bases left between them. Here the CDR3 reads CSARDWLEGGMETQYF. The CDR3 region has the DNA TGCAGTGCTAGAGACTGGCTGGAAGGGGGGATGGAGACCCAGTACTTC.

Comments on this clonotype: A read error may be the cause here, since a much bigger clone is one base away. The chain links TRBV7-8 to TRBJ1-4; D remains unclear. CDR3 length: 17 amino acids. From germline, CDR1 is SGHVS and CDR2 FQNEAQ. This CDR3 reads CAGSPRVGIATNEKLFF. CDR3 nucleotide sequence: TGTGCCGGCAGCCCCCGAGTTGGGATTGCAACTAATGAAAAACTGTTTTTT.

This sequence joins TRBV27 and TRBJ1-2, with D possibly being TRBD1 (5 bases). Germline V gene data show CDR1 as MNHEY and CDR2 as SMNVEV (reference sequence). V was cut by 2 bases and J by 8 bases, with 15 bases left in between. This CDR3 is 14 amino acids long. As DNA, the CDR3 is TGTGCCAGCAGTTTAGCGCCCAAACGGGGCGGCTACACCTTC. Translated, it gives CASSLAPKRGGYTF.

V is TRBV6-2 or TRBV6-3 and J is TRBJ2-3; 9 bases match TRBD2. With 6 bases clipped from V and 2 bases from J, the junction kept 9 bases outside the gene matches. Per germline, CDR1 MNHEY and CDR2 SVGEGT. The CDR3 has 16 amino acids. CDR3 sequence: CASSRSSGEFTDTQYF. DNA for the CDR3: TGTGCCAGCAGCCGCTCTAGCGGGGAATTCACAGATACGCAGTATTTT.

This clonotype was counted a few times. The CDR3 coding sequence is TGTGCCAGCAGCTTAGATCGGGGCCTGGGTTCACCCCTCCACTTT. Translating it yields CASSLDRGLGSPLHF. The V gene is TRBV7-6, the J gene TRBJ1-6; the D gene is possibly TRBD1 (5 bases). The germline V and J ends were trimmed by 1 base and 9 bases, with 13 bases remaining between them. The CDR3 consists of 15 residues. The V gene's germline CDR1 is SGHVS and CDR2 FNYEAQ.

This clonotype was detected many times. J is TRBJ2-1 and V is TRBV6-2 or TRBV6-3; TRBD2 might be the D (6 bases). V lost 0 bases, J lost 9 bases, and 9 bases lay in between. Germline lookup yields CDR1 MNHEY and CDR2 SVGEGT. This CDR3 contains 13 residues. This CDR3 is CASSYSLAGEQFF. The CDR3 DNA reads TGTGCCAGCAGTTACTCACTAGCTGGTGAGCAGTTCTTC.

The V and J genes are TRBV4-1 and TRBJ2-7; D is possibly TRBD2 (5 bases). Trimming took 0 bases from V and 6 from J, leaving 18 bases between them. Germline V gene sequence: CDR1 MGHRA, CDR2 YSYEKL. CDR3 length: 16 amino acids. CDR3 bases: TGCGCCAGCAGCCAAGACCCACCGATGGCCGCGGGCGAGCAGTACTTC. Translated, it gives CASSQDPPMAAGEQYF.

This clonotype was detected a few times. V gene TRBV6-5 combines with J gene TRBJ2-7; D possibly matches TRBD1 or TRBD2 (5 bases each). This CDR3 region has 15 residues. Deletions cut 2 bases from V and 2 bases from J, with 13 bases between. Germline-derived CDR1 and CDR2 are MNHEY and SVGAGI. DNA for the CDR3: TGTGCCAGCAGTTACGCTCGGGACGGGACCTACGAGCAGTACGTC. Translating gives CASSYARDGTYEQYV.

This clonotype appeared once. The chain combines TRBV10-3 with TRBJ1-4; 7 bases align to TRBD1. Germline values: CDR1 ENHRY, CDR2 SYGVKD. V lost 0 bases, J lost 8 bases, and 3 bases stayed unmatched. This CDR3 spans 14 amino acids. The CDR3 DNA sequence: TGTGCCATCAGTGAGTCAGGGGGCCGAGAAAAACTGTTTTTT. Translating gives CAISESGGREKLFF.

J is TRBJ2-6 and V is TRBV4-3; 7 bases are shared with TRBD2. Germline V gene lookup returns CDR1 LGHNA and CDR2 YSLEER. The CDR3 loop spans 17 amino acids. Losses at the gene ends were 5 bases for V and 0 bases for J; bases not matched to a gene: 7. The CDR3 here is CASSRGEGVSGANVLTF. DNA for the CDR3: TGCGCCAGCAGCAGAGGGGAGGGTGTCTCTGGGGCCAACGTCCTGACTTTC.

This clonotype has only a few counts. This chain connects TRBV5-4 to TRBJ1-1; the D is unclear. CDR1 is SGHNT, CDR2 YYREEE, per germline (reference sequence). The length of the CDR3 is 14 residues. V was clipped by 0 bases and J by 11 bases, with 17 bases between them. CDR3 in DNA: TGTGCCAGCAGCTTGGGAAGTGGAGCCTGGTGGGCTTTCTTT. Translation: CASSLGSGAWWAFF.

CDR3 sequence: CASSPRGQPLPYGYTF. The CDR3 nucleotides are TGTGCCAGCAGCCCTAGGGGCCAGCCACTCCCCTATGGCTACACCTTC. This rearrangement joins TRBV7-9 to TRBJ1-2, with TRBD1 as a possible D gene (5 bases). Germline CDR1 is SEHNR and CDR2 is FQNEAQ (reference sequence). This CDR3 spans 16 amino acids. V gave up 5 bases and J gave up 4 bases, with 20 bases separating them.

This clonotype was found many times. This sequence joins TRBV6-5 and TRBJ2-7, with D uncertain. The CDR3 length is 17 residues. V lost 4 bases, J lost 0 bases, and 19 bases lay in between. Per germline, CDR1 MNHEY and CDR2 SVGAGI. The CDR3 nucleotides are TGTGCCAGCAGTTTCCCCTACAGCCAAATTAGCTCCTACGAGCAGTACGTC. This sequence encodes CASSFPYSQISSYEQYV.

Concerning this clonotype: The junction does not match germline at one end; this may be a read error. This chain links TRBV27 with TRBJ2-2; 12 bases align to TRBD2. The CDR3 totals 17 residues. Germline CDR1 is MNHEY and CDR2 is SMNVEV (reference sequence). CDR3 nucleotides: TGTGCCAGCAGTTTACCTAGCGGGGGGGCGAACACCGGGGAGCTGGTTTTT. It yields the protein CASSLPSGGANTGELVF.

V and J are TRBV6-6 and TRBJ1-2, with TRBD1 matching 8 bases. The J segment lost 11 bases and the V segment lost 5 bases, leaving 13 bases of the junction unmatched. The germline CDR1 and CDR2 sequences are MNHNY and SVGAGI (reference sequence). The CDR3 loop spans 14 amino acids. The CDR3 nucleotides read TGTGCCAGCAGTCCGGGACAGGCCAAACCAGGTTACACCTTC. The encoded protein is CASSPGQAKPGYTF.

This clonotype appeared many times. J is TRBJ2-7 and V is TRBV12-3 or TRBV12-4, with 9 positions matching TRBD1. The junction had 10 bases not matched to a gene; V was cut back by 6 bases and J by 4 bases. This CDR3 has 15 residues. CDR3 protein: CASSGGQGGVYEQYF. For the CDR3, the DNA is TGTGCCAGCAGCGGGGGACAGGGTGGTGTGTACGAGCAGTACTTC.

This clonotype was detected many times. This rearrangement joins TRBV7-2 to TRBJ2-6, with unresolved D. The CDR3 is made up of 18 amino acids. V lost 2 bases to trimming and J lost 0 bases, with 14 bases between them. Germline CDR1 is SGHTA and CDR2 is FQGNSA. This CDR3 reads CASSLRPAPDSGANVLTF. The CDR3 DNA sequence: TGTGCCAGCAGCTTAAGGCCAGCCCCTGACTCTGGGGCCAACGTCCTGACTTTC.

In this sample, this clonotype turned up many times. V gene TRBV7-2 combines with J gene TRBJ1-3; D not resolved. This CDR3 contains 16 residues. Germline values: CDR1 SGHTA, CDR2 FQGNSA. Trimming took off 1 base at V and 0 bases at J, with 10 bases between the two ends. The CDR3 nucleotides are TGTGCCAGCAGCTTAGAGAGTCCGCTCTCTGGAAACACCATATATTTT. Translating it yields CASSLESPLSGNTIYF.

This clonotype occurred many times. This chain uses TRBV7-8 with TRBJ2-2; 8 bases match TRBD1. The CDR3 loop spans 14 amino acids. Losses at the gene ends were 1 base for V and 10 bases for J; bases not matched to a gene: 5. CDR1 and CDR2 from the germline V gene are SGHVS and FQNEAQ. CDR3 residues: CASSLVTGAEELFF. The CDR3 DNA sequence: TGTGCCAGCAGCTTAGTGACAGGGGCGGAGGAGCTGTTTTTT. Complete variable domain (other parts from reference TRBV7-8 and TRBJ2-2): GAGVSQSPRYKVAKRGQDVALRCDPISGHVSLFWYQQALGQGPEFLTYFQNEAQLDKSGLPSDRFFAERPEGSVSTLKIQRTQQEDSAVYLCASSLVTGAEELFFGEGSRLTVL.

This clonotype was detected only a few times. The J gene is TRBJ1-1, the V gene TRBV28; tentative D call: TRBD1 (6 bases). Trimming stripped 9 bases from V and 3 bases from J, with 17 bases between. CDR3 length: 14 residues. In germline, CDR1 is MDHEN, CDR2 SYDVKM. This CDR3 reads CASTPRGLDTEAFF. The DNA for the CDR3 is TGTGCCAGTACCCCCAGGGGCTTGGACACTGAAGCTTTCTTT.

This clonotype was seen many times. J is TRBJ2-3 and V is TRBV7-9; TRBD2 aligns across 8 bases. Germline trimming cut 5 bases from V and 1 base from J; bases unmatched to any gene: 8. Germline CDR1 and CDR2: SEHNR and FQNEAQ (reference sequence). This CDR3 contains 16 residues. The CDR3: CASSPPGLGGTDTQYF. The CDR3, as DNA: TGTGCCAGCAGCCCTCCGGGACTAGGGGGCACAGATACGCAGTATTTT.

Concerning this clonotype itself: The junction shows a germline mismatch at one end, possibly a read error. This chain links TRBV7-6 with TRBJ1-3; 7 nucleotides align to TRBD1. Per the germline V gene, CDR1 is SGHVS and CDR2 is FNYEAQ. The CDR3 length is 14 residues. The CDR3 spells CASSSGQLEGTIYF. In DNA, the CDR3 is TGTGCTAGCAGTTCGGGACAGTTGGAAGGCACCATATATTTT.

V is TRBV7-9 and J is TRBJ2-6, with a tentative D call TRBD2 (6 bases). The V end was cut by 6 bases, the J end by 3 bases, with 15 bases between. The CDR3 has 16 residues. Germline V CDR1 and CDR2: SEHNR, FQNEAQ (reference sequence). The CDR3 DNA sequence: TGTGCCAGCAGTCGACCCCGGGACTTTGGGGCCAACGTCCTGACTTTC. Its translation: CASSRPRDFGANVLTF.